One and the same sample provided the 15 T cell receptor beta chains below, sequenced in a study of CD8 T cells in Susac syndrome. With random hexamers, reverse transcription was performed on about 0.5 to 1 ug of RNA. TCRdb re-called the immunoSEQ multiplex PCR reads through MiXCR, storing one row per CDR3 protein. Seen here are roughly 120,000 distinct CDR3 sequences, approximately 95% observed once, and the top ten hold roughly 0.32%. The sample comprised CD8+ T cells from PBMCs. The receptors shown here come from a human donor with multiple sclerosis.

The gene calls are TRBV7-3 and TRBJ2-3, with D possibly being TRBD1 (5 bases). V lost 3 bases, J lost 4 bases, and 11 bases lay in between. This CDR3 is 14 amino acids long. Germline values: CDR1 SGHTA, CDR2 FQGTGA. The CDR3 nucleotides are TGTGCCAGCAGCTTTTTTGACAGACCAGATACGCAGTATTTT. Translation: CASSFFDRPDTQYF.

CDR3 loop: CASSGGTGNTGELFF. DNA for the CDR3: TGTGCCAGTAGCGGCGGGACAGGGAACACCGGGGAGCTGTTTTTT. The V and J genes are TRBV19 and TRBJ2-2; 8 positions match TRBD1. Germline assignment: CDR1 LNHDA and CDR2 SQIVND (reference sequence). This CDR3 spans 15 amino acids. J gave up 1 base and V 6 bases, and 4 bases lay outside the gene matches.

This clonotype was counted a single time. This chain joins TRBV12-5 and TRBJ1-4; no firm D call. Germline CDR1 is LGHNT and CDR2 is FRNRAP. V was cut by 1 base and J by 3 bases, with 12 bases left in between. This CDR3 spans 16 amino acids. The CDR3 DNA reads TGTGCTAGTGGTTTGGACCGACGGAGCGCTAATGAAAAACTGTTTTTT. Protein: CASGLDRRSANEKLFF.

This chain uses TRBV6-5 with TRBJ2-7; D might be TRBD1 or TRBD2, each matching 6 bases. The CDR3 loop spans 15 amino acids. Germline CDR1 and CDR2: MNHEY and SVGAGI. V gave up 5 bases and J gave up 6 bases, with 20 bases separating them. CDR3 bases: TGTGCCAGCAGTCCGTACCAGGGGACCGGGGGCGAGCAGTACGTC. The encoded protein is CASSPYQGTGGEQYV.

The rearrangement uses TRBV6-5 and TRBJ1-3, with D unclear. Germline V gene sequence: CDR1 MNHEY, CDR2 SVGAGI. V was shortened by 0 bases and J by 9 bases, with 15 bases between the two germline ends. CDR3 length equals 15 residues. The chain's CDR3 is CASSYSETKGSTIYF. DNA of the CDR3: TGTGCCAGCAGTTACTCGGAGACAAAGGGTAGCACCATATATTTT.

The chain recombines TRBV21-1 with TRBJ1-5; the tabulated D call, TRBD1, remains unverified against the DNA. TRBV21-1 is termed a pseudogene. The length of the CDR3 is 18 residues. The CDR3 reads CASRPRAGTGRRNQPQHF. CDR3 bases: TGTGCCAGCAGGCCCCGGGCGGGGACAGGGAGGCGCAATCAGCCCCAGCATTTT.

The genes are TRBV19 and TRBJ1-5; TRBD1 aligns across 10 bases. Germline CDR1 reads LNHDA; CDR2 reads SQIVND (reference sequence). V trimming: 1 base; J trimming: 2 bases; junction bases outside the gene matches: 8. The length of the CDR3 is 18 residues. CDR3 in amino acids: CASSIGRSTGGRNQPQHF. CDR3 nucleotides: TGTGCCAGTAGTATAGGCCGGTCGACAGGGGGCCGCAATCAGCCCCAGCATTTT.

The chain couples TRBV12-5 to TRBJ2-5; 8 bases agree with TRBD1. This CDR3 spans 17 amino acids. J gave up 1 base and V 1 base, and 8 bases lay outside the gene matches. Germline V gives CDR1 LGHNT, CDR2 FRNRAP. DNA for the CDR3: TGTGCTAGTGGTTTGGCCGACAGGGGCCTATTCCAAGAGACCCAGTACTTC. It codes for CASGLADRGLFQETQYF.

This sequence joins TRBV29-1 and TRBJ1-2; D gene unclear. The V and J ends lost 0 bases and 12 bases respectively, with 14 bases between them. The germline V gene has CDR1 SQVTM and CDR2 ANQGSEA. The length of the CDR3 is 12 residues. The CDR3 bases are TGCAGCGTTGAAGATACGTCGGCAGTCCACACCTTC. Translated, it gives CSVEDTSAVHTF.

The chain uses TRBV4-2 and TRBJ2-1; D is ambiguous. Germline CDR1 and CDR2: LGHNA and YNFKEQ. The CDR3 contains 15 residues. The V gene lost 0 bases and the J gene lost 3 bases, with 9 bases spanning the gap. The CDR3 is CASSQDRNGYNEQFF. The CDR3 DNA reads as TGTGCCAGCAGCCAAGATCGGAACGGCTACAATGAGCAGTTCTTC.

This chain uses TRBV20-1 with TRBJ2-7, with D perhaps assigned TRBD1 or TRBD2 (5 bases each). The CDR3 is 14 residues long. Per germline, CDR1 DFQATT and CDR2 SNEGSKA (reference sequence). Trimming cost V 3 bases and J 0 bases, with 12 bases left between them. The CDR3 coding sequence is TGCAGTGCTAGGGGGACGGTAAACTCCTACGAGCAGTACTTC. Amino acid sequence: CSARGTVNSYEQYF.

The V gene is TRBV7-2, the J gene TRBJ2-1, with TRBD2 identical over 7 bases. The V gene end was trimmed by 5 bases and the J gene end by 9 bases; junction bases not matched to a gene: 13. This CDR3 has 15 residues. CDR1 is SGHTA and CDR2 is FQGNSA in the germline V gene. The CDR3 protein is CASSPGLADFSEQFF. The CDR3 nucleotides are TGTGCCAGCAGCCCGGGGCTAGCGGACTTTAGTGAGCAGTTCTTC.

Here the CDR3 reads CATSAPGQGVNEQFF. Here the CDR3 DNA reads TGTGCCACCAGTGCCCCGGGACAGGGGGTGAATGAGCAGTTCTTC. The J gene is TRBJ2-1, the V gene TRBV24-1, with 11 nucleotides matching TRBD1. V trimming: 5 bases; J trimming: 7 bases; junction bases outside the gene matches: 6. Germline CDR1 reads KGHDR; CDR2 reads SFDVKD. This CDR3 is 15 amino acids long.

The chain couples TRBV20-1 to TRBJ2-1; no firm D call. Germline-derived CDR1 and CDR2 are DFQATT and SNEGSKA (reference sequence). The V and J ends lost 5 bases and 7 bases respectively, with 6 bases between them. CDR3 length: 10 amino acids. The CDR3 loop is CSALINEQFF. Here the CDR3 DNA reads TGCAGTGCTCTTATAAATGAGCAGTTCTTC.

This chain uses TRBV13 with TRBJ2-5; 7 positions agree with TRBD1. After removal of 6 bases from V and 9 bases from J, the junction contained 4 bases not matched to a gene. The CDR3 spans 11 residues. The germline V gene encodes CDR1 PRHDT and CDR2 FYEKMQ (reference sequence). Here the CDR3 DNA reads TGTGCCAGCAGTCACACAGGGGCCCAGTACTTC. Translated, it gives CASSHTGAQYF.